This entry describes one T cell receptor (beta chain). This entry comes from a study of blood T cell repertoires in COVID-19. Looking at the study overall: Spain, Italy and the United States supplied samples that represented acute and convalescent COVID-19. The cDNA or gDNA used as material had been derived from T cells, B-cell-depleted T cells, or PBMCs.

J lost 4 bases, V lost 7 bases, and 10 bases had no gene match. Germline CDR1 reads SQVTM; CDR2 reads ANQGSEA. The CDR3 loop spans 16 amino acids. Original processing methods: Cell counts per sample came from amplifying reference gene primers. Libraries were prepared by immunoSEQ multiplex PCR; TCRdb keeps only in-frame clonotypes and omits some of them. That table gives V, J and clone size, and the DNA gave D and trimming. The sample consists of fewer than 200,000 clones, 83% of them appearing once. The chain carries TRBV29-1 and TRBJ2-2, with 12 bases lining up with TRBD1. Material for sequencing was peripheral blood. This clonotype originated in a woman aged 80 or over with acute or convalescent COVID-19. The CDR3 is CSAGTGTGGGTGELFF. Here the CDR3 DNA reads TGCAGCGCCGGTACCGGGACAGGGGGCGGCACCGGGGAGCTGTTTTTT.